This T cell receptor beta chain was recovered during a study of blood T cell repertoires in COVID-19. Overall study: Acute and convalescent COVID-19 specimens originated in the United States, Italy and Spain.

In the original analysis: Reference gene primer amplification in the assay estimated nucleated cell counts. TCRdb's copy holds only in-frame clones and misses some; the assay was immunoSEQ multiplex PCR. V and J calls and clone size are those listed in that table; D and trimming were worked out from the DNA. The sample yields about 180,000 clones, over 75% seen once. Adults between roughly 18 and 95 years of age took part from approximately 24 US areas. Donors of Cohort 3 who recovered were those that had two negative PCRs, clearance, or symptom resolution. The sequence came from a woman between 45 and 60 years old who had recovered from COVID-19. Sequencing was performed on PBMCs or T cells enriched from blood (not recorded which).

This CDR3 is CASRPNPTGGNEQYF. The CDR3 nucleotides read TGCGCCAGCAGGCCTAACCCCACGGGAGGAAACGAGCAGTACTTC. The chain joins TRBV4-3 to TRBJ2-7; 7 bases line up with TRBD2. Per germline, CDR1 LGHNA and CDR2 YSLEER. V lost 6 bases and J lost 5; bases outside the gene matches: 13. This CDR3 spans 15 amino acids.